Following are 14 T cell receptor beta chains from one sample sequenced in a study of shared clonotypes between healthy human individuals. Only in-frame clones appear in the TCRdb table, and some are missing; sequencing was by immunoSEQ multiplex PCR. Of 450,000 to 500,000 clones listed, around 80% are singletons. The sequenced sample consisted of PBMCs. Every receptor here comes from a woman between 40 and 50 years old in good health. Some clones in this sample may be carry-over from other donors' samples.

Turning to this clone: At the DNA level, this CDR3 is encoded by other sequences in the same sample as well. This sequence joins TRBV27 and TRBJ2-3; D unclear. CDR3 size: 13 residues. V was trimmed by 0 bases and J by 5 bases, leaving 6 bases between them. CDR1 is MNHEY, CDR2 SMNVEV, per germline (reference sequence). CDR3 amino acids: CASSLSRGDTQYF. CDR3 nucleotides: TGTGCCAGCAGTTTATCTCGTGGAGATACGCAGTATTTT.

V gene TRBV9 combines with J gene TRBJ2-2, with D perhaps assigned TRBD1 or TRBD2 (5 bases each). Germline V gene data show CDR1 as SGDLS and CDR2 as YYNGEE. The CDR3 has 16 amino acids. Between the trimmed V and J ends, which lost 2 bases and 4 bases, there was a span of 15 bases. The CDR3 reads CASSVGVLGVTGELFF. In nucleotides, the CDR3 is TGTGCCAGCAGCGTTGGGGTCCTGGGGGTCACCGGGGAGCTGTTTTTT.

This clone was counted a single time. The CDR3 spells CASSPALRWDSYEQYF. The CDR3 nucleotides read TGTGCCAGCAGCCCCGCGCTTCGTTGGGATTCCTACGAGCAGTACTTC. The chain recombines TRBV7-2 with TRBJ2-7; D unresolved. V was pared by 5 bases and J by 1 base, with 18 bases between. Germline assignment: CDR1 SGHTA and CDR2 FQGNSA. The CDR3 has 16 residues.

CDR3 nucleotide sequence: TGTGCCAGCTCACCACCGAACAGGAACTATGGCTACACCTTC. It translates to CASSPPNRNYGYTF. V is TRBV18 and J is TRBJ1-2; perhaps TRBD1 as D (5 bases). Trimming removed 0 bases from V and 2 bases from J, with 7 bases in between. This CDR3 is 14 amino acids long. The germline CDR1 and CDR2 sequences are KGHSH and LQKENI.

The V call is TRBV11-3, the J call TRBJ2-5, with D tentatively TRBD1 or TRBD2 (6 bases each). Germline V gives CDR1 SGHNT, CDR2 YENEEA. This CDR3 is 15 amino acids long. Trimming cost V 3 bases and J 3 bases, with 14 bases left between them. DNA of the CDR3: TGTGCCAGCAGCTTTGGGGGGCGGGGCGAAGAGACCCAGTACTTC. Residues: CASSFGGRGEETQYF.

V usage is TRBV30 and J usage is TRBJ1-2; 8 bases line up with TRBD1. Germline loops: CDR1 GTSNPN, CDR2 SVGIG (reference sequence). The CDR3 spans 15 residues. V gave up 2 bases and J gave up 5 bases; unmatched junction bases: 10. The CDR3 loop is CAWSTLDRVWYGYTF. The CDR3 bases are TGTGCCTGGAGTACGTTGGACAGGGTTTGGTATGGCTACACCTTC.

A remark on this clone: This CDR3 is also generated by other DNA sequences in the sample. The V gene is TRBV5-1, the J gene TRBJ1-1; D is unclear. Per germline, CDR1 SGHRS and CDR2 YFSETQ. Trimming took off 0 bases at V and 3 bases at J, with 6 bases between the two ends. The CDR3 has 13 amino acids. For the CDR3, the DNA is TGCGCCAGCAGCTTGGCTGGGGACACTGAAGCTTTCTTT. This sequence encodes CASSLAGDTEAFF.

The chain links TRBV2 to TRBJ2-1, with 13 positions matching TRBD2. Germline assignment: CDR1 SNHLY and CDR2 FYNNEI. This CDR3 spans 16 amino acids. The junction had 11 bases not matched to a gene; V was cut back by 11 bases and J by 4 bases. CDR3 protein: CAGQTSGRSGYNEQFF. The CDR3 DNA is TGTGCCGGCCAGACTAGCGGGAGGTCGGGGTACAATGAGCAGTTCTTC.

The chain carries TRBV7-9 and TRBJ2-7, with 9 positions matching TRBD1. The CDR3 covers 16 residues. J lost 2 bases, V lost 5 bases, and 10 bases had no gene match. The germline gives CDR1 SEHNR, CDR2 FQNEAQ (reference sequence). The CDR3 DNA sequence: TGTGCCAGCAGCCGCGCGGGACAGGGAATCGCCTACGAGCAGTACTTC. The encoded protein is CASSRAGQGIAYEQYF.

This rearrangement joins TRBV28 to TRBJ1-2; unclear D gene. Germline V CDR1 and CDR2: MDHEN, SYDVKM. V lost 2 bases to trimming and J lost 4 bases, with 5 bases between them. This CDR3 is built from 12 residues. CDR3 coding DNA: TGTGCCAGCAGTTTAATGGGCTATGGCTACACCTTC. This translates into CASSLMGYGYTF.

V usage is TRBV7-6 and J usage is TRBJ2-7, with D possibly called TRBD1 or TRBD2 (5 bases each). CDR3 length: 13 residues. The V end lost 2 bases, the J end lost 6 bases, and 11 bases lay between the germline ends. The germline V gene encodes CDR1 SGHVS and CDR2 FNYEAQ. For the CDR3, the DNA is TGTGCCAGCAGCTTATTCGGGACCGGCGAGCAGTACTTC. Translation: CASSLFGTGEQYF.

The V and J genes are TRBV28 and TRBJ2-2; a weak D match, TRBD1 (5 bases). V gave up 6 bases and J gave up 7 bases, with 21 bases separating them. The germline CDR1 and CDR2 sequences are MDHEN and SYDVKM. The CDR3 is 16 residues long. CDR3 in DNA: TGTGCCAGCAGCTTGCTTCCTCGACTCAGGGACGGGGAGCTGTTTTTT. It specifies CASSLLPRLRDGELFF.

This clone was observed once. The V call is TRBV5-1, the J call TRBJ2-7, with D possibly TRBD2 on 5 matching bases. There are 13 residues in the CDR3. The V gene lost 0 bases and the J gene lost 4 bases, with 8 bases spanning the gap. Germline CDR1 is SGHRS and CDR2 is YFSETQ. CDR3 in DNA: TGCGCCAGCAGCTTGGCCGGGGAGTACGAGCAGTACTTC. This sequence encodes CASSLAGEYEQYF.

This clone showed up just a few times. The chain links TRBV9 to TRBJ2-5, with 10 bases lining up with TRBD2. This CDR3 is 16 amino acids long. Germline CDR1 reads SGDLS; CDR2 reads YYNGEE. Germline trimming cut 0 bases from V and 4 bases from J; bases unmatched to any gene: 6. CDR3 residues: CASSVGLAGVGETQYF. In DNA form, the CDR3 reads TGTGCCAGCAGCGTAGGGCTAGCGGGAGTAGGAGAGACCCAGTACTTC.